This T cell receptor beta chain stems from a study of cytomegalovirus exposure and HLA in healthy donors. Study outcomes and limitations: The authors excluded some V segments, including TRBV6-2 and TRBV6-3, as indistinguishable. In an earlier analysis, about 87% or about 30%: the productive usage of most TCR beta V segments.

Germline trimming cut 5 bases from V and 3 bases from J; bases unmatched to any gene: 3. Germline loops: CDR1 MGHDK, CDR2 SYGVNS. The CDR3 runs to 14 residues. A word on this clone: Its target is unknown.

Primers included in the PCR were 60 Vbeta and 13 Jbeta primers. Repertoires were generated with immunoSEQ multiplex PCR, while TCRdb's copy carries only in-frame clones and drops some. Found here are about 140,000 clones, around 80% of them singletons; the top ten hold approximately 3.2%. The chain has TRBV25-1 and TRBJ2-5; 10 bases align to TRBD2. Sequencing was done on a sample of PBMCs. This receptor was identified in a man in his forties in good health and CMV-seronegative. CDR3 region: CASSKGLAEETQYF. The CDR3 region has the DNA TGTGCCAGCAGTAAAGGACTAGCGGAAGAGACCCAGTACTTC.